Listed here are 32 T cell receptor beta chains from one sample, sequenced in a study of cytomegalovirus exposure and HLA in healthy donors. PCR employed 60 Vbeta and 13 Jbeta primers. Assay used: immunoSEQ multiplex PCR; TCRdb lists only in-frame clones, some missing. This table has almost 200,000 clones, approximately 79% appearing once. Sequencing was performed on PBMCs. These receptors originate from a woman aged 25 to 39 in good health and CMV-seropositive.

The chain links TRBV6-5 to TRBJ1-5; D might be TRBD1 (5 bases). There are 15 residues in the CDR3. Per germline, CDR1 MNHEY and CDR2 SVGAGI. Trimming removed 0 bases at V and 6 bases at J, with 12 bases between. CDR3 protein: CASSYSSRAAQPQHF. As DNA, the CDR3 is TGTGCCAGCAGTTACTCGAGCAGGGCGGCTCAGCCCCAGCATTTT.

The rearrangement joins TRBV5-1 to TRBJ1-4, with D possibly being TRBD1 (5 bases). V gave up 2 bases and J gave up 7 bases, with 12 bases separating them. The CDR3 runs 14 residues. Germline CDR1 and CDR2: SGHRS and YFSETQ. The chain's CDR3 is CASSLWQGGEKLFF. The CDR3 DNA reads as TGCGCCAGCAGCTTATGGCAGGGCGGTGAAAAACTGTTTTTT. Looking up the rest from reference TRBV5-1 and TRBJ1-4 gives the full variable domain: KAGVTQTPRYLIKTRGQQVTLSCSPISGHRSVSWYQQTPGQGLQFLFEYFSETQRNKGNFPGRFSGRQFSNSRSEMNVSTLELGDSALYLCASSLWQGGEKLFFGSGTQLSVL.

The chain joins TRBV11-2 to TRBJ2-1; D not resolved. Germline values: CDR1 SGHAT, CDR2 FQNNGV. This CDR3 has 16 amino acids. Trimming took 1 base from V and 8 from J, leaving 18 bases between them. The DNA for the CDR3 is TGTGCCAGCAGCTTAGTCGGCGGTCCGAGTATTTATGAGCAGTTCTTC. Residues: CASSLVGGPSIYEQFF.

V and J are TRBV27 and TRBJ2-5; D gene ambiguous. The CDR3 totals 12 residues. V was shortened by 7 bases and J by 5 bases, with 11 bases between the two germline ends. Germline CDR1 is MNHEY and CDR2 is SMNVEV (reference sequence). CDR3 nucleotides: TGTGCCAGCACAGACACTCGGGAGACCCAGTACTTC. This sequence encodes CASTDTRETQYF.

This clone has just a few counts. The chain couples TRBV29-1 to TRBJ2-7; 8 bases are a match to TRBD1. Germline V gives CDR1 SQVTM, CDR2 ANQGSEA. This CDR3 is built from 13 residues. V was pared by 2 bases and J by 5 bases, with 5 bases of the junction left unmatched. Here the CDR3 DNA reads TGCAGCGTTGAATTGCTGGACAGGGACGAGCAGTACTTC. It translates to CSVELLDRDEQYF.

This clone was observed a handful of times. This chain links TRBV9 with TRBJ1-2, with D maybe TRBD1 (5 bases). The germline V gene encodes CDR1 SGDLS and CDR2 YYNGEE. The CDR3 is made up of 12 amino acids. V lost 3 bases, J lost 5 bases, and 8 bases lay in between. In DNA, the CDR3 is TGTGCCAGCAGCGAAGACAGTTATGGCTACACCTTC. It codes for CASSEDSYGYTF.

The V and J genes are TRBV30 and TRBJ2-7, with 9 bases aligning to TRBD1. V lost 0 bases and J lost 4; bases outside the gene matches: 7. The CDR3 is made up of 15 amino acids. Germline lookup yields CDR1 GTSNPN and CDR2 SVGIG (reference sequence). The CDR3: CAWSVGTGRIYEQYF. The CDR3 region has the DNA TGTGCCTGGAGTGTGGGGACAGGGAGGATTTACGAGCAGTACTTC.

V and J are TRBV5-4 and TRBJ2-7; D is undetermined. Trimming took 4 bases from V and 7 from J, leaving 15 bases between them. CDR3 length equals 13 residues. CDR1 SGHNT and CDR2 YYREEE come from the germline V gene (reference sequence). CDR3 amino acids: CASSPASAVEQYF. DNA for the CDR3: TGTGCCAGCAGCCCAGCTTCCGCGGTAGAGCAGTACTTC.

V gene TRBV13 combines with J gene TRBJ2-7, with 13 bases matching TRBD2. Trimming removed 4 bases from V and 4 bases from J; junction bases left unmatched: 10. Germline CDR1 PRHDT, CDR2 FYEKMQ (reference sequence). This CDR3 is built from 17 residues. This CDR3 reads CASSSRARLAGGYEQYF. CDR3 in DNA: TGTGCCAGCAGCTCCCGAGCGAGACTAGCGGGGGGTTACGAGCAGTACTTC.

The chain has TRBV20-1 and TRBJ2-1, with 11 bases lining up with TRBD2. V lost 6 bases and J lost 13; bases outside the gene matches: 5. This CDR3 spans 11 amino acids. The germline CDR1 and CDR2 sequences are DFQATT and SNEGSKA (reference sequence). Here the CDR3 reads CSAKTSGVQFF. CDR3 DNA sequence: TGCAGTGCCAAGACTAGCGGGGTACAGTTCTTC.

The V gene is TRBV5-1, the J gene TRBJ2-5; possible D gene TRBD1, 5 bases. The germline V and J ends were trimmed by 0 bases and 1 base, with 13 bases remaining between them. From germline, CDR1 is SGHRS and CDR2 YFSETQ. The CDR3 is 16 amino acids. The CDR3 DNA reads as TGCGCCAGCAGCTTGGACCCAGCAGGGTCCCAAGAGACCCAGTACTTC. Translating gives CASSLDPAGSQETQYF.

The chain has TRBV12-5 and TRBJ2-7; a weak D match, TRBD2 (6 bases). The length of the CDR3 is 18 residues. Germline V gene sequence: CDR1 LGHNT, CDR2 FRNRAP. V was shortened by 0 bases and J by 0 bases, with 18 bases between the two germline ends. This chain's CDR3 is CASGLVRLPGLNSYEQYF. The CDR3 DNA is TGTGCTAGTGGTTTGGTACGATTGCCGGGACTCAACTCCTACGAGCAGTACTTC. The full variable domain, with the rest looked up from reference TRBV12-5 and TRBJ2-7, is DARVTQTPRHKVTEMGQEVTMRCQPILGHNTVFWYRQTMMQGLELLAYFRNRAPLDDSGMPKDRFSAEMPDATLATLKIQPSEPRDSAVYFCASGLVRLPGLNSYEQYFGPGTRLTVT.

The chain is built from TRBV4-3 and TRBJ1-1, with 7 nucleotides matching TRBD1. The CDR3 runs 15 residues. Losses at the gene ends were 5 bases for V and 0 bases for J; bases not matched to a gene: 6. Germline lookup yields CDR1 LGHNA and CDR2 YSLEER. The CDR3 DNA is TGCGCCAGCAGCTCTACGGGACAGATGAACACTGAAGCTTTCTTT. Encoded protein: CASSSTGQMNTEAFF.

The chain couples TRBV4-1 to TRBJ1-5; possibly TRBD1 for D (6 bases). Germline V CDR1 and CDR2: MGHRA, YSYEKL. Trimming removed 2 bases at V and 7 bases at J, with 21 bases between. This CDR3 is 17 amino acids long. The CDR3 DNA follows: TGCGCCAGCAGCCAACCCGGGGGGCAGGGTGGTAGGCAGCCCCAGCATTTT. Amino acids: CASSQPGGQGGRQPQHF.

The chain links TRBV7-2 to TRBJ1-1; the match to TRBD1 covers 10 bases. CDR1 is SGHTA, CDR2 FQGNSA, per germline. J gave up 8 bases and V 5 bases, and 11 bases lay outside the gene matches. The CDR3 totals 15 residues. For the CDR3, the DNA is TGTGCCAGCAGCGCCAGACAGGGGGCCGCGGCAGAAGCTTTCTTT. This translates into CASSARQGAAAEAFF.

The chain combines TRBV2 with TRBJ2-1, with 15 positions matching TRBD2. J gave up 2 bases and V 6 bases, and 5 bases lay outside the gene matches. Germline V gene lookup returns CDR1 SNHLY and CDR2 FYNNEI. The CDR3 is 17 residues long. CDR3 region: CASRRTSGRATYNEQFF. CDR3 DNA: TGTGCCAGCAGGAGGACTAGCGGGAGGGCCACCTACAATGAGCAGTTCTTC.

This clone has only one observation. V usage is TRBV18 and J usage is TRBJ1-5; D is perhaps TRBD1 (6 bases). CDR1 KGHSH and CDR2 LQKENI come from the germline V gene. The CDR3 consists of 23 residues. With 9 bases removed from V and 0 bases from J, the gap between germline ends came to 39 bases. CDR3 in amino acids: CARRGPELCMQKRPTPSNQPQHF. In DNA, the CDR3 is TGTGCCAGGCGGGGGCCGGAGTTATGCATGCAGAAAAGACCTACCCCTAGCAATCAGCCCCAGCATTTT.

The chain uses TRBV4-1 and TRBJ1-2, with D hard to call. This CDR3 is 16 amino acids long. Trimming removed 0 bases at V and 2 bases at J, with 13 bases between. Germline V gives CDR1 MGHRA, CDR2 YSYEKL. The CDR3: CASSQEAEGRNYGYTF. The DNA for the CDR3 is TGCGCCAGCAGCCAAGAGGCGGAGGGTCGGAACTATGGCTACACCTTC.

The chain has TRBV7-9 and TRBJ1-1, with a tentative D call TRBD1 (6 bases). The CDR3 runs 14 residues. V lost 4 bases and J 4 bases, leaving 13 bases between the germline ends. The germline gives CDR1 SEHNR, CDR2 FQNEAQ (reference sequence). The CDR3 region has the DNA TGTGCCAGCAGCTATCACATCAGGGGCACTGAAGCTTTCTTT. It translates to CASSYHIRGTEAFF.

The CDR3, as DNA: TGTGCCAGCTCACCGGTAGCCGTGAACACTGAAGCTTTCTTT. Protein: CASSPVAVNTEAFF. The chain carries TRBV18 and TRBJ1-1; D is unresolved. The CDR3 runs 14 residues. V was pared by 3 bases and J by 0 bases, with 8 bases between. Germline CDR1 KGHSH, CDR2 LQKENI. The variable domain in full, completed from reference TRBV18 and TRBJ1-1, reads NAGVMQNPRHLVRRRGQEARLRCSPMKGHSHVYWYRQLPEEGLKFMVYLQKENIIDESGMPKERFSAEFPKEGPSILRIQQVVRGDSAAYFCASSPVAVNTEAFFGQGTRLTVV.

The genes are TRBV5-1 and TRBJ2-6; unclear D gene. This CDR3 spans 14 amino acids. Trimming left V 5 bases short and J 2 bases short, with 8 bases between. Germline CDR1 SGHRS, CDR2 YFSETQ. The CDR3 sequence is CASRQPAGANVLTF. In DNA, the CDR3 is TGCGCCAGCAGACAGCCCGCTGGGGCCAACGTCCTGACTTTC. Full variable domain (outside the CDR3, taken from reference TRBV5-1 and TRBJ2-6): KAGVTQTPRYLIKTRGQQVTLSCSPISGHRSVSWYQQTPGQGLQFLFEYFSETQRNKGNFPGRFSGRQFSNSRSEMNVSTLELGDSALYLCASRQPAGANVLTFGAGSRLTVL.

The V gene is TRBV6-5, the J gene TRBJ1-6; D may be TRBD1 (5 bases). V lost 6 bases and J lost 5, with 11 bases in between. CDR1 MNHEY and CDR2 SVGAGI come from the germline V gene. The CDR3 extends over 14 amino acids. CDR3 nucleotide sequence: TGTGCCAGCAGCCCGGGACTGAATAATTCACCCCTCCACTTT. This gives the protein CASSPGLNNSPLHF.

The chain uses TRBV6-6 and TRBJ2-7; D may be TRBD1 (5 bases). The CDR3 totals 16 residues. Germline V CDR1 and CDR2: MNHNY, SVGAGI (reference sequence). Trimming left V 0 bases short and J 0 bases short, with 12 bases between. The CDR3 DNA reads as TGTGCCAGCAGTTACTCGAGACAGAGTAGCTCCTACGAGCAGTACTTC. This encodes CASSYSRQSSSYEQYF.

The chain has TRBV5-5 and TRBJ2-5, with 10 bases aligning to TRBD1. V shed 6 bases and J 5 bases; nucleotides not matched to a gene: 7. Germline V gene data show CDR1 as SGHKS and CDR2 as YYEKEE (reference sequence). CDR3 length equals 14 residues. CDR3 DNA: TGTGCCAGCACCTCGGGACAGGGGACGGAGACCCAGTACTTC. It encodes CASTSGQGTETQYF.

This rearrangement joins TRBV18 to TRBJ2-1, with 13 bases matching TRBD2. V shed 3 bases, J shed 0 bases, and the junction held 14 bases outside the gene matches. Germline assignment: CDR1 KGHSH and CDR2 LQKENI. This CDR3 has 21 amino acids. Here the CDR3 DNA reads TGTGCCAGCTCACCCTCCGGGACTAGCGGGATACACTATCTCTCCTACAATGAGCAGTTCTTC. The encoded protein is CASSPSGTSGIHYLSYNEQFF.

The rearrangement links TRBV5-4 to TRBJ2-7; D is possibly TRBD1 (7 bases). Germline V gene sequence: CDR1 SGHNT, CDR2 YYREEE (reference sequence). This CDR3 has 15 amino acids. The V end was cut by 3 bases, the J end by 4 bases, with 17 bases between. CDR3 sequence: CASSWGVQGRYEQYF. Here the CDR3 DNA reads TGTGCCAGCAGCTGGGGGGTACAGGGGCGATACGAGCAGTACTTC.

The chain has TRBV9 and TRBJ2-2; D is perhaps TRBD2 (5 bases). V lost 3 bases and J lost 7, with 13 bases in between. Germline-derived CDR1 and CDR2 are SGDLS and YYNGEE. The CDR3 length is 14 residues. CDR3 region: CASSAQLAVGELFF. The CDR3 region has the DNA TGTGCCAGCAGCGCGCAGCTAGCCGTCGGGGAGCTGTTTTTT.

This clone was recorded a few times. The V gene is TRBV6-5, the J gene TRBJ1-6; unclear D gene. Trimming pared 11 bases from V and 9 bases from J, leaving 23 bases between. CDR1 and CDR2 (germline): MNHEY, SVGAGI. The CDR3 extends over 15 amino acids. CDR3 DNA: TGTGCCCCCCGCCGTTCCGGTACCGAAAGTTCACCCCTCCACTTT. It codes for CAPRRSGTESSPLHF.

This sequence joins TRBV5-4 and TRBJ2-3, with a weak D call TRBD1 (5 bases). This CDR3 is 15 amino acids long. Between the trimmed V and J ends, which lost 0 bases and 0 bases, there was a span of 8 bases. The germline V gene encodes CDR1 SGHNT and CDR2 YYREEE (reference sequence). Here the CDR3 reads CASSLGGSSTDTQYF. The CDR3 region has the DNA TGTGCCAGCAGCTTGGGGGGCAGTAGCACAGATACGCAGTATTTT. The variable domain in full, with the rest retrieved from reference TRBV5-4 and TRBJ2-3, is ETGVTQSPTHLIKTRGQQVTLRCSSQSGHNTVSWYQQALGQGPQFIFQYYREEENGRGNFPPRFSGLQFPNYSSELNVNALELDDSALYLCASSLGGSSTDTQYFGPGTRLTVL.

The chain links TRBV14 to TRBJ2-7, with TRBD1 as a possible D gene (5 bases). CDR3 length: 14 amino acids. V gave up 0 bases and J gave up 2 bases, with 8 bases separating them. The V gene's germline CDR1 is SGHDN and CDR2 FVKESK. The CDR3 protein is CASSQETVTYEQYF. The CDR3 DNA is TGTGCCAGCAGCCAAGAGACAGTTACCTACGAGCAGTACTTC. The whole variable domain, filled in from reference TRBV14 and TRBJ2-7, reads EAGVTQFPSHSVIEKGQTVTLRCDPISGHDNLYWYRRVMGKEIKFLLHFVKESKQDESGMPNNRFLAERTGGTYSTLKVQPAELEDSGVYFCASSQETVTYEQYFGPGTRLTVT.

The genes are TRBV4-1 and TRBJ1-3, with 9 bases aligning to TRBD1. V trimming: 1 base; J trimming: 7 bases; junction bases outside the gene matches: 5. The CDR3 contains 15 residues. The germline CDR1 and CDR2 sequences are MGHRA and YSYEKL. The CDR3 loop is CASSQVVGQGNTIYF. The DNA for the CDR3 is TGCGCCAGCAGCCAAGTTGTAGGACAGGGGAACACCATATATTTT.

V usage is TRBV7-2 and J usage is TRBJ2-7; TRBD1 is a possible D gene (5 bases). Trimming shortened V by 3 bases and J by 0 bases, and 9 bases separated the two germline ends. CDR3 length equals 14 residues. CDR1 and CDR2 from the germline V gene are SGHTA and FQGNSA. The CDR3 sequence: CASSFERGSYEQYF. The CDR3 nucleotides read TGTGCCAGCAGCTTCGAAAGGGGCTCCTACGAGCAGTACTTC.